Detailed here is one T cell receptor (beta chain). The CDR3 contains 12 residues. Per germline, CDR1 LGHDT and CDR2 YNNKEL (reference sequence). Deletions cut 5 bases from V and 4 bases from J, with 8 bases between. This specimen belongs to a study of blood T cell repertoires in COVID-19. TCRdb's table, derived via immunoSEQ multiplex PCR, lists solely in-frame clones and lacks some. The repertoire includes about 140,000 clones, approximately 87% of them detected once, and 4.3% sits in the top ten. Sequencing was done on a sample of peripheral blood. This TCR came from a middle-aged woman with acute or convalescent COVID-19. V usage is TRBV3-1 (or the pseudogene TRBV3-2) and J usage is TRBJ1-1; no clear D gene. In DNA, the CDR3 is TGTGCCAGCAGCAATGCGGGCACTGAAGCTTTCTTT. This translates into CASSNAGTEAFF.